The rows below give T cell receptor beta chains drawn from one sample of a study of blood T cell repertoires in COVID-19. The protocol was immunoSEQ multiplex PCR, while the TCRdb copy is restricted to in-frame clones and leaves out a portion. Of 100,000 to 150,000 clones in the sample, under 90% are singletons; the top ten hold about 2.6%. Input material: PBMCs or T cells enriched from blood (not recorded which). These receptors were taken from a middle-aged man with acute COVID-19. CDR3s include the opening cysteine and the closing phenylalanine or tryptophan. The D gene is left open where the match is weak. Size values are once, few and many counts, or a class for expanded clones, and some rows have none.

. TRBJ2-3 . TRBV10-1 13 TGCGCCAGCAGTGTAGAGGGCACAGATACGCAGTATTTT CASSVEGTDTQYF
. TRBJ2-7 TRBD1 TRBV7-9 14 TGTGCCAGCAGCCCCGACAGGGGATCCTACGAGCAGTACTTC CASSPDRGSYEQYF
. TRBJ2-1 TRBD1 TRBV9 16 TGTGCCAGCAGCCCAGAGGGGACAGGGGGCTCCAATGAGCAGTTCTTC CASSPEGTGGSNEQFF
. TRBJ1-2 . TRBV30 12 TGTGCCTGGAGCCTTAACAGTTATGGCTACACCTTC CAWSLNSYGYTF
. TRBJ2-2 . TRBV5-4 15 TGTGCCAGCAGCCCATGGACAATAAACACCGGGGAGCTGTTTTTT CASSPWTINTGELFF
. TRBJ1-2 TRBD1 TRBV27 13 TGTGCCAGCAGTCCCGGGACAGGACATGGCTACACCTTC CASSPGTGHGYTF
. TRBJ2-2 TRBD2 TRBV6-5 13 TGTGCCAGCAGTCGGGGGGAGGTCGGGGAGCTGTTTTTT CASSRGEVGELFF
. TRBJ1-2 TRBD1 TRBV19 15 TGTGCCAGTAGTACCCCGGGGGACAGGCCCAATGGCTACACCTTC CASSTPGDRPNGYTF
. TRBJ2-7 . TRBV27 15 TGTGCCAGCAGTTTTAAGAGTGGGGGGTCCTACGAGCAGTACTTC CASSFKSGGSYEQYF
. TRBJ2-1 TRBD1 TRBV6-5 15 TGTGCCAGCAGCCGACAGGGATTCTCCTACAATGAGCAGTTCTTC CASSRQGFSYNEQFF
. TRBJ2-7 . TRBV19 13 TGTGCCAGTAGTAGGGGAACAGGGAACGAGCAGTACTTC CASSRGTGNEQYF
. TRBJ2-1 . TRBV14 14 TGTGCCAGCAGCCAAGATCTGGGGAGCCTCCGGCAGTTCTTC CASSQDLGSLRQFF
. TRBJ1-2 . TRBV21-1 15 TGTGCCAGCAGCAAAGGCGACAGCCGCTCCTATGGCTACACCTTC CASSKGDSRSYGYTF
. TRBJ2-7 . TRBV6-7 13 TGTGCCAGCAGTTCGTATTCTTCCTACGAGCAGTACTTC CASSSYSSYEQYF
. TRBJ2-7 . TRBV28 16 TGTGCCAGCAGTTTTTCGCAGGGAAATATACCCTACGAGCAGTACTTC CASSFSQGNIPYEQYF
. TRBJ1-1 TRBD1 TRBV5-1 15 TGCGCCAGCAGCCTCAGACAGGGGCTGAACACTGAAGCTTTCTTT CASSLRQGLNTEAFF
. TRBJ1-2 TRBD1 TRBV2 14 TGTGCCAGCGGGGGCCACAGGGGGACCTATGGCTACACCTTC CASGGHRGTYGYTF
. TRBJ2-7 . TRBV7-2 16 TGTGCCAGCAGCCCCCTGGGCGAGGCCCAGGGTCTGGAGCAGTACTTC CASSPLGEAQGLEQYF
. TRBJ2-3 TRBD2 TRBV7-3 16 TGTGCCAGCAGCTCCGGACTAGCGGGAGGAACAGATACGCAGTATTTT CASSSGLAGGTDTQYF
. TRBJ1-3 TRBD1 TRBV5-1 16 TGCGCCAGCAGCTCGCGGGGACAGAGCTCTGGAAACACCATATATTTT CASSSRGQSSGNTIYF
. TRBJ2-7 . TRBV6-5 14 TGTGCCAGCACCCGCTCCCCAGACTCCTACGAGCAGTACTTC CASTRSPDSYEQYF
. TRBJ1-2 . TRBV7-6 14 TGTGCCAGCAGCTCCTCTACAGGGAACTATGGCTACACCTTC CASSSSTGNYGYTF
. TRBJ2-7 . TRBV9 14 TGTGCCAGCAGCGTATCGGCAGGGGAGTACGAGCAGTACTTC CASSVSAGEYEQYF
. TRBJ1-5 . TRBV2 15 TGTGCCAGCAGTGAGCACAGCTTGAGGGATCAGCCCCAGCATTTT CASSEHSLRDQPQHF
. TRBJ2-5 TRBD2 TRBV5-1 16 TGCGCCAGCAGCCTGGGGACTAGCGGGAGCCTAGAGACCCAGTACTTC CASSLGTSGSLETQYF
. TRBJ2-7 . TRBV19 13 TGTGCCACCGAGAACAGGGTCACCTACGAGCAGTACTTC CATENRVTYEQYF
once TRBJ2-3 . TRBV4-2 15 TGTGCCAGCAGCCATGGGGCAGGGATGACAGATACGCAGTATTTT CASSHGAGMTDTQYF
. TRBJ1-2 . TRBV6-5 14 TGTGCCAGCAGATACCTTTCGGGGGGCCATGGCTACACCTTC CASRYLSGGHGYTF
. TRBJ2-7 . TRBV28 13 TGTGCCAGCAGGGAGACAGGCTCCTACGAGCAGTACTTC CASRETGSYEQYF
. TRBJ2-5 . TRBV7-9 14 TGTGCCAGCAGCTTAGGACAGATCCAAGAGACCCAGTACTTC CASSLGQIQETQYF
. TRBJ2-7 . TRBV28 11 TGTGCCAGCAGCCTTACCTACGAGCAGTACTTC CASSLTYEQYF
few TRBJ2-7 . TRBV14 13 TGTGCCAGCAGCCAGAGACAGCGTCACGAGCAGTACTTC CASSQRQRHEQYF
once TRBJ1-5 . TRBV19 18 TGTGCCAGCCATCAAGGCGTCGGGGGATTTTATAGCAATCAGCCCCAGCATTTT CASHQGVGGFYSNQPQHF
. TRBJ1-2 . TRBV3-1/TRBV3-2 15 TGTGCCAGCAGCCAAGGATCGAGCGTTAACTATGGCTACACCTTC CASSQGSSVNYGYTF
few TRBJ2-3 TRBD2 TRBV19 15 TGTGCCAGTAGTATTTCTAGCGGGGGGGCAGATACGCAGTATTTT CASSISSGGADTQYF
. TRBJ2-3 . TRBV7-2 12 TGTGCCAGCAGCCAATTCACAGATACGCAGTATTTT CASSQFTDTQYF
. TRBJ1-6 TRBD1 TRBV6-5 15 TGTGCCAGCAGCAGGTCTGGGACAGATAATTCACCCCTCCACTTT CASSRSGTDNSPLHF
once TRBJ1-3 . TRBV29-1 12 TGCAGCGGGTCAGGGGCCGGAAACACCATATATTTT CSGSGAGNTIYF
. TRBJ1-3 . TRBV15 15 TGTGCCACCAGCAGAGATCGTCTCGCGGGAAACACCATATATTTT CATSRDRLAGNTIYF
many TRBJ1-4 . TRBV25-1 12 TGTGCCAGCAGTGAATCAGGGGTAAAACTGTTTTTT CASSESGVKLFF
. TRBJ1-5 TRBD1 TRBV13 14 TGTGCCAGCAGCCCAGGGGGCTTTCTTGAGCCCCAGCATTTT CASSPGGFLEPQHF
. TRBJ1-3 . TRBV9 15 TGTGCCAGCAGCATACAGGACGGGGGTGGAAACACCATATATTTT CASSIQDGGGNTIYF
. TRBJ2-1 TRBD2 TRBV7-9 15 TGTGCCAGCAGCTTAGGGACTAGCGTTTACAATGAGCAGTTCTTC CASSLGTSVYNEQFF
. TRBJ2-3 TRBD2 TRBV24-1 18 TGTGCCACCAGTGATTTAGGGACTAGCGGGAGTGGGACAGATACGCAGTATTTT CATSDLGTSGSGTDTQYF
. TRBJ1-5 TRBD1 TRBV28 11 TGTGCCAGCAGACAGGGGTGGCCCCAGCATTTT CASRQGWPQHF
. TRBJ2-1 . TRBV11-2 16 TGTGCCAGCAGCTGGCCAGGCGGGCTTTCATTAAATGAGCAGTTCTTC CASSWPGGLSLNEQFF
few TRBJ2-1 TRBD2 TRBV28 16 TGTGCCAGCAGTTTCGCCGGGACTAGCGGGAGGGGGGAGCAGTTCTTC CASSFAGTSGRGEQFF
. TRBJ1-6 TRBD1 TRBV9 16 TGTGCCAGCAGCCCCCTTCCGGGACAGGGGAATTCACCCCTCCACTTT CASSPLPGQGNSPLHF
. TRBJ2-7 TRBD1 TRBV2 13 TGTGCCAGCAGAGACAGGGGTCCCTACGAGCAGTACTTC CASRDRGPYEQYF
. TRBJ1-2 . TRBV10-1 11 TGCGCCCGAGATCAGGGCTATGGCTACACCTTC CARDQGYGYTF
. TRBJ2-1 . TRBV7-3 13 TGTGCCAGCAGCTTAGGTGCGGCCGATGAGCAGTTCTTC CASSLGAADEQFF
. TRBJ2-3 . TRBV3-1/TRBV3-2 14 TGTGCCAGCAGCCAAGGGGAGGTTTCGGGTACGCAGTATTTT CASSQGEVSGTQYF
once TRBJ1-5 . TRBV28 11 TGTGCCAGCAGTCGGGATCATCCCCAGCATTTT CASSRDHPQHF